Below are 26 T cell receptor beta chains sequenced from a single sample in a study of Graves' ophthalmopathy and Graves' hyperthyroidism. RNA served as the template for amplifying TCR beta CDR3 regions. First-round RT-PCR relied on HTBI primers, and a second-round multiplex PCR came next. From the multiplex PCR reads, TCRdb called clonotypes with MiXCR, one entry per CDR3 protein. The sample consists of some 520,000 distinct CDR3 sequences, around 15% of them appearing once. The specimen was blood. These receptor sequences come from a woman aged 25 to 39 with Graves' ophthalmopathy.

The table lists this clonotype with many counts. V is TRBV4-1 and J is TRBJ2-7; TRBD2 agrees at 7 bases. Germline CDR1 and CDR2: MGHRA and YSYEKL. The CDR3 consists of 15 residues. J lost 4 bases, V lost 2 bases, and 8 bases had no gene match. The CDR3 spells CASSQYLRGVYEQYF. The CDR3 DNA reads TGCGCCAGCAGCCAATATCTCCGGGGGGTATACGAGCAGTACTTC.

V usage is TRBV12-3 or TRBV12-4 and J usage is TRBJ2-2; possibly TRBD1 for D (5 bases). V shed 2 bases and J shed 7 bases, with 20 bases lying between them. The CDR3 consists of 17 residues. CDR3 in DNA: TGTGCCAGCAGTTTATCCCCCGCCAGGGTAGATATCGGGGAGCTGTTTTTT. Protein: CASSLSPARVDIGELFF.

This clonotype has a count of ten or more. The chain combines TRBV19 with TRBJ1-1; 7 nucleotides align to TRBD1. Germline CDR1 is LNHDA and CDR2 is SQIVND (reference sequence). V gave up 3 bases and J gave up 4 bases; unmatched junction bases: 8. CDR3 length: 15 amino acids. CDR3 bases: TGTGCCAGTAGTATTTTGGAGGGGGCGGTCACTGAAGCTTTCTTT. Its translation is CASSILEGAVTEAFF.

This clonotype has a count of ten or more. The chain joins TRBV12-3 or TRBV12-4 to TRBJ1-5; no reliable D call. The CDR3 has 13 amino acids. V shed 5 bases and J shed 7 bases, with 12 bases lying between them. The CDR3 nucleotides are TGTGCCAGCAGTCGAAATGAAGGACAGCCCCAGCATTTT. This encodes CASSRNEGQPQHF.

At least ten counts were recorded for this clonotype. CDR3 bases: TGCAGCGTTGTTGTGGGGGGCAGGGACGAGCAGTACTTC. Translation: CSVVVGGRDEQYF. The rearrangement joins TRBV29-1 to TRBJ2-7; D tentatively fits TRBD1 or TRBD2 (6 bases each). Germline CDR1 SQVTM, CDR2 ANQGSEA. The ends were cut back, 4 bases at V and 5 bases at J, with 15 bases in the middle. This CDR3 has 13 amino acids.

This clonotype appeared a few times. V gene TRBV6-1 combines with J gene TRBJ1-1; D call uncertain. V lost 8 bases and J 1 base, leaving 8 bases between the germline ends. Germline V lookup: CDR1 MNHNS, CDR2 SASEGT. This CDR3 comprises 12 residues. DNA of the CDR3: TGTGCCAGCGACGACGGGAACACTGAAGCTTTCTTT. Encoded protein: CASDDGNTEAFF.

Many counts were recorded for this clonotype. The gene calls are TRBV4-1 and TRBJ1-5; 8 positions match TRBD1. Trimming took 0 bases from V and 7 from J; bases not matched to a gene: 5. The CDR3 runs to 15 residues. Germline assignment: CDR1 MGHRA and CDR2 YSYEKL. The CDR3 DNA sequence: TGCGCCAGCAGCCAAGACGGGACAGGAATACAGCCCCAGCATTTT. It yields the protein CASSQDGTGIQPQHF.

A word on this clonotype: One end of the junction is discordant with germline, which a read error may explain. The CDR3 region is CASSDWHGRNQPQHF. DNA for the CDR3: TGTGCTAGCAGTGACTGGCACGGGAGGAATCAGCCCCAGCATTTT. The gene calls are TRBV2 and TRBJ1-5; unclear D gene. The CDR3 is made up of 15 amino acids. Germline loops: CDR1 SNHLY, CDR2 FYNNEI.

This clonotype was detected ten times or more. The CDR3 bases are TGTGCCAGCAGCCAAGATCCATCTAACTATGGCTACACCTTC. Residues: CASSQDPSNYGYTF. The J gene is TRBJ1-2, the V gene TRBV4-2; D not resolved. CDR1 LGHNA and CDR2 YNFKEQ come from the germline V gene. CDR3 length: 14 amino acids. The V and J ends lost 0 bases and 0 bases respectively, with 5 bases between them.

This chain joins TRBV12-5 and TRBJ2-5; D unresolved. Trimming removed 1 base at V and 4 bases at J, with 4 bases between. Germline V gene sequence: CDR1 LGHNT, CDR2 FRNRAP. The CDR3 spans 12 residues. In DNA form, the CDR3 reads TGTGCTAGTGGTTTGGATCTAGAGACCCAGTACTTC. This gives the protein CASGLDLETQYF.

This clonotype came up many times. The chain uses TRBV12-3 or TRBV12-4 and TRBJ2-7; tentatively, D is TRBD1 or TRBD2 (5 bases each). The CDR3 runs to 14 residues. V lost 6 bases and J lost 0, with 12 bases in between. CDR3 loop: CASSGTLSSYEQYF. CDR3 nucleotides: TGTGCCAGCAGCGGGACGCTAAGCTCCTACGAGCAGTACTTC.

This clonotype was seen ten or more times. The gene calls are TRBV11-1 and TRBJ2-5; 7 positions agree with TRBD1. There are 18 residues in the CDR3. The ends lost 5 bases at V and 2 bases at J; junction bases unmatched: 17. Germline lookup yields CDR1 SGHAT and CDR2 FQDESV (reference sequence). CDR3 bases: TGTGCCAGCAGCGGCACTCCCCCCCCGACAGGGCAACAAGAGACCCAGTACTTC. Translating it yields CASSGTPPPTGQQETQYF.

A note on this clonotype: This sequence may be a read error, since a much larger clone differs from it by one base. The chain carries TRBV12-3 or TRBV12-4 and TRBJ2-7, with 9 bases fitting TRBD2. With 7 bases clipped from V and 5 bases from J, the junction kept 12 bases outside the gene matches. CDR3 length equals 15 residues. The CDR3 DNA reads TGTGCCAGCACCACCGGGACTAGCCTCCCCGACGAGCAGTACGTC. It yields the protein CASTTGTSLPDEQYV.

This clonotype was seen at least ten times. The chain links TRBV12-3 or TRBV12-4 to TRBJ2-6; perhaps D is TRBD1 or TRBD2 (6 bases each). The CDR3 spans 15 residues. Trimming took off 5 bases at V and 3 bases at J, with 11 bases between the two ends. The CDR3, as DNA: TGTGCCAGCAGTCGAGGAGGGGGTGGGGCCAACGTCCTGACTTTC. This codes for CASSRGGGGANVLTF.

The CDR3 DNA reads TGTGCCAGCAGCTTTGTTCGGACATCCTACAATGAGCAGTTCTTC. Protein sequence: CASSFVRTSYNEQFF. The rearrangement links TRBV11-2 to TRBJ2-1, with D possibly TRBD1 on 5 matching bases. The V and J ends lost 3 bases and 1 base respectively, with 10 bases between them. Germline-derived CDR1 and CDR2 are SGHAT and FQNNGV. The CDR3 has 15 residues.

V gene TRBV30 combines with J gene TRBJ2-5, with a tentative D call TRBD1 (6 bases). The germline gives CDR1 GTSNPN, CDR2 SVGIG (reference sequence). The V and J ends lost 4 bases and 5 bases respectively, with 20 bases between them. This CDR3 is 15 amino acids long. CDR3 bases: TGTGCCTGGACCCGAGGAAGGTACACAGGGGAGACCCAGTACTTC. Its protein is CAWTRGRYTGETQYF. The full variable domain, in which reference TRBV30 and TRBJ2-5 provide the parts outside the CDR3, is SQTIHQWPATLVQPVGSPLSLECTVEGTSNPNLYWYRQAAGRGLQLLFYSVGIGQISSEVPQNLSASRPQDRQFILSSKKLLLSDSGFYLCAWTRGRYTGETQYFGPGTRLLVL.

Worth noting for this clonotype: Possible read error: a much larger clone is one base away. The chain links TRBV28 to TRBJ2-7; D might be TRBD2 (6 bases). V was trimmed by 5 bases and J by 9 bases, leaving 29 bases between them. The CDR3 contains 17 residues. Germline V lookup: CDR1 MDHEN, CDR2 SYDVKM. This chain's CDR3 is CASSLLRPTNEEGSQYF. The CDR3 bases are TGTGCCAGCAGTCTCCTTAGACCGACAAATGAGGAGGGGTCGCAGTACTTC.

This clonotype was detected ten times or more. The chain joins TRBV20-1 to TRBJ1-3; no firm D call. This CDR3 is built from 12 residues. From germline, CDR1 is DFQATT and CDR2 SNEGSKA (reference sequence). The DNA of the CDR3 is TGCAGCCGCACCGATCTTGGAAACACCATATATTTT. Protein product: CSRTDLGNTIYF.

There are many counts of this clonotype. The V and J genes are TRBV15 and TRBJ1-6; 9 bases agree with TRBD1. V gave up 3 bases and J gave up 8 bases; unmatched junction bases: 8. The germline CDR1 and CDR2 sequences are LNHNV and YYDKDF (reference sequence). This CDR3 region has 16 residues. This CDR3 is CATSRTRDRADSPLHF. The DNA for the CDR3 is TGTGCCACCAGCAGGACGAGGGACAGGGCTGATTCACCCCTCCACTTT.

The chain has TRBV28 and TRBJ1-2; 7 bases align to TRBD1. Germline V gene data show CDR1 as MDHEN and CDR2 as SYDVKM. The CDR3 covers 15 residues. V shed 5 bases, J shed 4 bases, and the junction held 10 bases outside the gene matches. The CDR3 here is CASSIPGQKVYGYTF. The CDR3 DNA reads TGTGCCAGCAGTATACCGGGACAGAAGGTCTATGGCTACACCTTC.

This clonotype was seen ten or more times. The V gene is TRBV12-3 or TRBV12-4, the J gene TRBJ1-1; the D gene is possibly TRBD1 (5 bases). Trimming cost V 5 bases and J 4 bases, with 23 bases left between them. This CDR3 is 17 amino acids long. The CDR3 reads CASSPPRRGGVGTEAFF. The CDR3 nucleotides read TGTGCCAGCAGTCCACCCCGGAGGGGCGGGGTGGGCACTGAAGCTTTCTTT.

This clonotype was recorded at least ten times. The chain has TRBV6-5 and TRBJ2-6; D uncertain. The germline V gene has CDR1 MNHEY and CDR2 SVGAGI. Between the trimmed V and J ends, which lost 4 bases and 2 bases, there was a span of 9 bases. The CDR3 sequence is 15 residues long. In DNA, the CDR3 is TGTGCCAGCAGTTCTATAGGTACTGGGGCCAACGTCCTGACTTTC. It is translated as CASSSIGTGANVLTF.

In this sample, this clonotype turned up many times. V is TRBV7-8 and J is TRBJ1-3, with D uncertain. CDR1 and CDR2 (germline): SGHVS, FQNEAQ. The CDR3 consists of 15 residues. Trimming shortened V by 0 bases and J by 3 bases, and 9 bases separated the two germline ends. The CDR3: CASSLAGGSGNTIYF. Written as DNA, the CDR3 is TGTGCCAGCAGCTTAGCGGGTGGAAGTGGAAACACCATATATTTT.

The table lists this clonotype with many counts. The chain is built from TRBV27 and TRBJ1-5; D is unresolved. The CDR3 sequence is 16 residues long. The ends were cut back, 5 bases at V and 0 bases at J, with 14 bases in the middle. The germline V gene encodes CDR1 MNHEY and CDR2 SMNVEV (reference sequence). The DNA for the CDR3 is TGTGCCAGCAGTGAGGGATCAACTTATAGCAATCAGCCCCAGCATTTT. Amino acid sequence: CASSEGSTYSNQPQHF.

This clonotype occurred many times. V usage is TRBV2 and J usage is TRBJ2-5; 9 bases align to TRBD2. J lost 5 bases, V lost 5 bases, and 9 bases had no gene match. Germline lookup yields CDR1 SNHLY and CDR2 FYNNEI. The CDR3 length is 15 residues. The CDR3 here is CASSPGGRAGETQYF. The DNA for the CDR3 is TGTGCCAGCAGTCCCGGCGGGAGGGCTGGTGAGACCCAGTACTTC.

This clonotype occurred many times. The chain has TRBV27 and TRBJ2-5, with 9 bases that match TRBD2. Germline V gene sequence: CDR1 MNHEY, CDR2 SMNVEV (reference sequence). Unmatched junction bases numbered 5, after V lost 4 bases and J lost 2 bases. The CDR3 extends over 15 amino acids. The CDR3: CASSSRLAVQETQYF. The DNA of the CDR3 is TGTGCCAGCAGTTCCCGACTAGCGGTACAAGAGACCCAGTACTTC.